This record concerns one T cell receptor beta chain sequence. The antigen is not known. Researchers ran the PCR with 60 Vbeta and 13 Jbeta primers. The data were produced by immunoSEQ multiplex PCR, yet TCRdb's version contains in-frame clones alone and is incomplete. The sample holds 100,000 to 120,000 clones, around four fifths seen once. The sample originates from a study of cytomegalovirus exposure and HLA in healthy donors. Findings and limits, study-wide: A further, later analysis showed that HLA-associated TCR beta chains (compared with equally common others) were more clonally expanded. Later analysis suggested most CMV-associated TCR beta chains were HLA-restricted.

Germline V gene lookup returns CDR1 SGHRS and CDR2 YFSETQ. The CDR3 totals 14 residues. The ends lost 2 bases at V and 2 bases at J; junction bases unmatched: 3. Material for sequencing was PBMCs. The receptor was derived from a middle-aged woman in good health and CMV-seropositive. J is TRBJ2-7 and V is TRBV5-1, with 8 bases aligning to TRBD1. The CDR3 sequence is CASSFGTGPYEQYF. In DNA, the CDR3 is TGCGCCAGCAGCTTTGGGACAGGTCCCTACGAGCAGTACTTC. The full variable domain, rest sourced from reference TRBV5-1 and TRBJ2-7, is KAGVTQTPRYLIKTRGQQVTLSCSPISGHRSVSWYQQTPGQGLQFLFEYFSETQRNKGNFPGRFSGRQFSNSRSEMNVSTLELGDSALYLCASSFGTGPYEQYFGPGTRLTVT.